This T cell receptor (beta chain) was found in a study of blood T cell repertoires in COVID-19 (dated by TCRdb to the early 2020s). Describing the broader study: Collaborator samples came from the United States, Italy and Spain and covered acute and convalescent phases of COVID-19. A de-identified subject ID, COVID-19 status, age in years and sex were almost always included in the sample metadata. Subjects who had been exposed to COVID-19, were actively infected with it, or had recovered from it provided the deeply sampled blood TCRbeta repertoires that made up the dataset. The repertoires were released in a freely available public database intended as a resource for research on the immune response to SARS-CoV-2. Where HLA class I and class II types were available, the types were taken from metadata supplied by the sample provider, not from assay-based typing. The material from the prospective study consisted of cDNA or gDNA derived from T cells, B-cell-depleted T cells, or PBMCs. Samples were obtained from the ongoing ImmuneRACE study (first 160 participants) and from some 1,300 subjects provided by 6 global collaborators. General study outcomes and caveats: Clinical and demographic metadata were provided uncurated, with the amount varying by source and participant.

TCRbeta CDR3 regions were amplified from genomic DNA by means of the immunoSEQ Assay, a bias-controlled multiplex PCR. Per the source publication's procedure: The number of nucleated cells in each sample was estimated from the amplification of reference gene primers within the assay. Sequence reads were collapsed and filtered to measure the absolute abundance of every unique TCRbeta CDR3 rearrangement. For each sample, productive Simpson clonality was calculated as the square root of Simpson's diversity index over productive rearrangements. Entries here come from immuneACCESS through TCRdb and include only in-frame sequences with V and J called. Some clones fail to appear in such tables; in the studies checked, an unresolved V gene covers under half of the shortfall, and the cause of the remainder is unknown. The V and J calls and clone size were taken over from that table, and D and trimming were inferred from the DNA. This sample is represented by 170,000 or so clones; about 88% of them were singletons. Together, the top ten hold approximately 2.1% of the sample.

Samples from volunteer blood donors who had recovered from COVID-19 were contributed by a second Seattle source. The collaborating institutions used their own protocols to collect whole blood in K2EDTA tubes. For TCRbeta analysis, collaborators shipped samples as frozen whole blood, isolated PBMCs, or DNA extracted from either of those sample types. For this chain, trimming is 3 bases at the V end and 10 bases at the J end, and the number of junction bases without a gene match is 8. The CDR3 runs 14 amino acids, cysteine and phenylalanine included. Of all the DNA, just the CDR3 is kept, 42 bases in frame from base 1. The germline V gene yields MGHRA for CDR1 and YSYEKL for CDR2. Notes on this clone: It lacks a known antigen. No per-base quality is available; no much larger clone lies one base away.

The sample was peripheral blood. The rearranged chain carries TRBV4-1 and TRBJ1-3, and 8 junctional nucleotides match TRBD1. The origin of this receptor is a young man who had recovered from COVID-19. The DNA sequence follows: TGCGCCAGCAGCCAGGGACAGGCCGCCTCGACCATATATTTT. This encodes CASSQGQAASTIYF.